This TCR beta chain was captured in a study of ipilimumab plus nivolumab after autologous stem cell transplantation. On the study more broadly: Typical patient got roughly five ipilimumab doses and about eight nivolumab doses (median).

Trimming pared 5 bases from V and 8 bases from J, leaving 10 bases between. The CDR3 covers 12 residues. Germline values: CDR1 MNHNY, CDR2 SVGAGI (reference sequence). Assay: immunoSEQ multiplex PCR; the TCRdb copy retains only in-frame clones and omits some. Seen here are roughly 15,000 clones, around four fifths observed once, and the top ten hold roughly 10%. Whole-study results and caveats: The authors say TCR, Treg and microbiome findings warrant further study.

A note on this clone: Its target is not known.

Sequencing used PBMCs, obtained in a trial of ipilimumab plus nivolumab as post-transplant consolidation. V usage is TRBV6-6 and J usage is TRBJ1-5; D is uncertain. This clonotype was obtained from a male donor with diffuse large B-cell lymphoma. Here the CDR3 reads CASSGYGEPQHF. CDR3 in DNA: TGTGCCAGCAGTGGTTACGGCGAGCCCCAGCATTTT.